This T cell receptor beta chain appears in the sequencing data of a study of post-analysis software for immune sequencing data. Whole-study results and caveats: Included in a set of roughly 5 TRBV segments more frequent in patients than controls were TRBV5-6, TRBV5-1 and TRBV20-1.

Built from TCR beta cDNA, the libraries had unique molecular identifiers in them. TCRdb processed the PCR reads anew with MiXCR; each CDR3 protein has one entry. There are about 500,000 distinct CDR3 sequences in the sample; under 55% occur only once, and around 10% lies in the top ten. The germline V gene has CDR1 MNHEY and CDR2 SMNVEV (reference sequence). The CDR3 contains 16 residues. The V and J ends lost 7 bases and 7 bases, in that order; junction bases with no gene match: 16. Comment on this clonotype: The antigen remains unidentified.

The chain links TRBV27 to TRBJ2-7; 10 bases line up with TRBD2. Specimen: blood. The clonotype originates from a girl aged 5-17 years with multiple sclerosis. The CDR3 DNA is TGTGCCAGCACCAAGCTGGCTAGCGGGGGTTTTAGGGAGCAGTACTTC. Translation gives CASTKLASGGFREQYF.